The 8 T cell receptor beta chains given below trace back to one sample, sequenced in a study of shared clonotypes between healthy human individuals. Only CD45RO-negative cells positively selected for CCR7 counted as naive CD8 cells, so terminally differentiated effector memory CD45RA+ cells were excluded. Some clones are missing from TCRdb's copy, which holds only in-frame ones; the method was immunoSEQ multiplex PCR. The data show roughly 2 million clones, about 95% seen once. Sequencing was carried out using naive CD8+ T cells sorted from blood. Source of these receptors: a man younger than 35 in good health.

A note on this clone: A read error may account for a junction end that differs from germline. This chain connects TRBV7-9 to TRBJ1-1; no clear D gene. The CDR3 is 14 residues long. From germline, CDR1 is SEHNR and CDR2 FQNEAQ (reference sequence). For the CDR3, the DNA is TGTGCCAGCAGCTTAGCAGGCGTGAACGCTGAAGCTTTCTTT. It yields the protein CASSLAGVNAEAFF.

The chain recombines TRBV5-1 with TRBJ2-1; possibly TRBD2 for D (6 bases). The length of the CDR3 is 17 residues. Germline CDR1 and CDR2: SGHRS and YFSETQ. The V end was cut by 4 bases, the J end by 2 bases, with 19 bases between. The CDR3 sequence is CASSEGLGGSAYNEQFF. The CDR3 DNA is TGCGCCAGCAGCGAAGGATTGGGGGGTTCGGCCTACAATGAGCAGTTCTTC.

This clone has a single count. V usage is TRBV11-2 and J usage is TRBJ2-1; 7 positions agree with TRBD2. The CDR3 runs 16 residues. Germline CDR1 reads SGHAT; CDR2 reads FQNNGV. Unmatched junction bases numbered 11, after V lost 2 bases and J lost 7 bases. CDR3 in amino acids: CASSLWSGRAWNEQFF. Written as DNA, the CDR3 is TGTGCCAGCAGCTTATGGTCGGGGAGGGCCTGGAATGAGCAGTTCTTC.

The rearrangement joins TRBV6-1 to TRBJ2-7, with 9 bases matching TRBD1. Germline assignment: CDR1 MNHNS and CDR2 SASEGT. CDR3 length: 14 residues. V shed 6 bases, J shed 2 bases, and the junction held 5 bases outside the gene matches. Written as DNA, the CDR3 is TGTGCCAGCAGCGAGGGACAGGGCACCTACGAGCAGTACTTC. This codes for CASSEGQGTYEQYF.

The CDR3 nucleotides read TGTGCCAGCAGCCCGTGGACGGAGGGGGCCTCCTACGAGCAGTACTTC. Its translation is CASSPWTEGASYEQYF. The rearrangement joins TRBV5-6 to TRBJ2-7; TRBD1 is a possible D gene (7 bases). Trimming pared 4 bases from V and 0 bases from J, leaving 17 bases between. The CDR3 extends over 16 amino acids. Looked up from germline, CDR1 is SGHDT and CDR2 is YYEEEE.

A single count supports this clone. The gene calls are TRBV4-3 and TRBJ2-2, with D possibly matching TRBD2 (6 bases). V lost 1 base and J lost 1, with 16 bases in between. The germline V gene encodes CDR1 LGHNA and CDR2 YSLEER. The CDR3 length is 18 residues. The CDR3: CASSQASAVGRNTGELFF. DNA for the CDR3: TGCGCCAGCAGCCAAGCTAGCGCGGTGGGTCGGAACACCGGGGAGCTGTTTTTT.

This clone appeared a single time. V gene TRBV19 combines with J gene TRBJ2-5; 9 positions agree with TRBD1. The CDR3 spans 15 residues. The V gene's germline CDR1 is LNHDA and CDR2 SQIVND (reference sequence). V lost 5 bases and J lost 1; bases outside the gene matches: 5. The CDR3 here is CASSLQGAGQETQYF. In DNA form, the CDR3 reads TGTGCCAGTAGTTTACAGGGGGCAGGCCAAGAGACCCAGTACTTC.

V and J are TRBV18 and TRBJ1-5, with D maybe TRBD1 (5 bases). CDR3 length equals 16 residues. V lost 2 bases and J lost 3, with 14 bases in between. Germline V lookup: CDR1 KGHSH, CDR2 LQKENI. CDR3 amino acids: CASSPTGTEINQPQHF. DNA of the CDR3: TGTGCCAGCTCACCAACCGGGACGGAAATCAATCAGCCCCAGCATTTT. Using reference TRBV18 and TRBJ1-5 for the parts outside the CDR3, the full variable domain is NAGVMQNPRHLVRRRGQEARLRCSPMKGHSHVYWYRQLPEEGLKFMVYLQKENIIDESGMPKERFSAEFPKEGPSILRIQQVVRGDSAAYFCASSPTGTEINQPQHFGDGTRLSIL.